This TCR beta chain was retrieved from a study of PD-L1 blockade in urothelial cancer. The time point denotes: peripheral blood 6 weeks after treatment start. The method was immunoSEQ multiplex PCR; TCRdb's version includes in-frame clones alone and lacks a portion of them. The sample carries 30,000 or so clones, 89% recorded once. Deletions cut 6 bases from V and 3 bases from J, with 15 bases between. CDR3 size: 14 residues. Germline V gives CDR1 ENHRY, CDR2 SYGVKD. The receptor comes from a man at least 80 years old with urothelial cancer. The specimen comprised PBMCs, sampled around atezolizumab (anti-PD-L1) treatment. The chain joins TRBV10-3 to TRBJ2-7; no clear D. CDR3 region: CAISVGTAIYEQYF. CDR3 DNA sequence: TGTGCCATCAGCGTGGGCACAGCCATCTACGAGCAGTACTTC.